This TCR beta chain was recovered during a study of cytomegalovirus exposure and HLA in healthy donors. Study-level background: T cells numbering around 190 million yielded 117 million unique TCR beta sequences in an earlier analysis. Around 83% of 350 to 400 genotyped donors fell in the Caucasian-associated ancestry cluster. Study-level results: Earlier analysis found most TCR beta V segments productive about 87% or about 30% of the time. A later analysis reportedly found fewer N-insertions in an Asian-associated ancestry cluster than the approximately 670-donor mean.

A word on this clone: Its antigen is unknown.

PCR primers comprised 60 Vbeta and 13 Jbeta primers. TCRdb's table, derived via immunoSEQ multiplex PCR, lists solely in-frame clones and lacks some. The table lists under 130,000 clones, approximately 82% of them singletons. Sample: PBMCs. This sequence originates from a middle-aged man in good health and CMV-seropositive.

CDR3 bases: TGTGCCATCATGGGACAGGGCTCCTACGAGCAGTACTTC. Its translation is CAIMGQGSYEQYF. The V gene is TRBV28, the J gene TRBJ2-7, with 9 bases lining up with TRBD1. The CDR3 spans 13 residues. The junction had 4 bases not matched to a gene; V was cut back by 10 bases and J by 0 bases. The V gene's germline CDR1 is MDHEN and CDR2 SYDVKM.